This T cell receptor (beta chain) was profiled in a study of CXCR3-negative and CXCR3-positive naive CD8 T cells. The libraries of TRB cDNA were constructed through 5' RACE using UMI labels. TCRdb re-called the 5' RACE reads and gives one entry per CDR3 protein, without DNA. The sample features 90,000 to 100,000 distinct CDR3 sequences, with around 1.7% in its top ten. This CDR3 has 14 amino acids. Germline CDR1 reads MDHEN; CDR2 reads SYDVKM. J is TRBJ2-1 and V is TRBV28. This TCR was sampled from a human donor in good health. Some clones in this sample may be carry-over from other donors' samples. The sample taken for sequencing was naive CXCR3- CD8+ T cells from blood. Subset specified: CD45RO-CCR7+CD27+CD95- naive CD8+ T cells lacking CXCR3 (TNR3-). The CDR3 protein is CASSPVIGNNEQFF.